The 15 T cell receptor beta chains below come from one sample, sequenced in a study of blood T cell repertoires in COVID-19. Profiling relied on immunoSEQ multiplex PCR, and the TCRdb table lists in-frame clones only, not all of them. The table records about 99,000 clones, 84% of them present only once. Sequencing was performed on peripheral blood. Receptor source: an older man with active or convalescent COVID-19.

J is TRBJ1-6 and V is TRBV2; the match to TRBD1 covers 10 bases. The V and J ends lost 6 bases and 10 bases, in that order; junction bases with no gene match: 9. CDR1 and CDR2 (germline): SNHLY, FYNNEI. The CDR3 consists of 15 residues. The CDR3: CASRPWDRGNSPLHF. DNA for the CDR3: TGTGCCAGCAGACCCTGGGACAGGGGAAACTCACCCCTCCACTTT.

The J gene is TRBJ1-5, the V gene TRBV7-2; no clear D gene. The V and J ends lost 5 bases and 7 bases respectively, with 18 bases between them. This CDR3 has 15 amino acids. Germline V gene lookup returns CDR1 SGHTA and CDR2 FQGNSA. The CDR3 is CASSRDTGKPQPQHF. The CDR3 region has the DNA TGTGCCAGCAGCCGTGATACGGGGAAACCGCAGCCCCAGCATTTT.

This clone was seen just once. V usage is TRBV7-6 and J usage is TRBJ2-1; possibly TRBD1 for D (7 bases). The germline V and J ends were trimmed by 4 bases and 7 bases, with 17 bases remaining between them. The CDR3 sequence is 15 residues long. Germline V gene sequence: CDR1 SGHVS, CDR2 FNYEAQ. CDR3 residues: CASSYTGAGRNEQFF. The CDR3 bases are TGTGCCAGCAGCTATACAGGGGCAGGGAGGAATGAGCAGTTCTTC. Variable domain in full (rest from reference TRBV7-6 and TRBJ2-1): GAGVSQSPRYKVTKRGQDVALRCDPISGHVSLYWYRQALGQGPEFLTYFNYEAQQDKSGLPNDRFSAERPEGSISTLTIQRTEQRDSAMYRCASSYTGAGRNEQFFGPGTRLTVL.

The chain couples TRBV5-1 to TRBJ2-1; TRBD2 is a possible D gene (7 bases). Trimming took 4 bases from V and 8 from J, leaving 19 bases between them. The V gene's germline CDR1 is SGHRS and CDR2 YFSETQ. The CDR3 is 15 residues long. In nucleotides, the CDR3 is TGCGCCAGCAGCAAAGGTGGGGGGGCGCCGGATGAGCAGTTCTTC. Translated, it gives CASSKGGGAPDEQFF.

This clone has only one observation. This rearrangement joins TRBV29-1 to TRBJ1-1, with TRBD1 as a possible D gene (5 bases). Germline V gene lookup returns CDR1 SQVTM and CDR2 ANQGSEA. This CDR3 contains 13 residues. The V end lost 5 bases, the J end lost 5 bases, and 15 bases lay between the germline ends. In DNA form, the CDR3 reads TGCAGCGTTTCCGGCAGGGATAGGACTGAAGCTTTCTTT. Amino acid sequence: CSVSGRDRTEAFF.

The V gene is TRBV6-5, the J gene TRBJ1-1; 8 bases match TRBD1. The germline CDR1 and CDR2 sequences are MNHEY and SVGAGI. The junction had 8 bases not matched to a gene; V was cut back by 5 bases and J by 3 bases. The CDR3 extends over 15 amino acids. The CDR3 is CASSTRQGRDTEAFF. The DNA for the CDR3 is TGTGCCAGCAGTACTCGACAGGGGAGAGACACTGAAGCTTTCTTT.

The V call is TRBV2, the J call TRBJ2-3; 9 bases align to TRBD1. Germline CDR1 and CDR2: SNHLY and FYNNEI. Trimming at V came to 4 bases and at J to 4 bases, leaving 9 bases not matched to a gene. The CDR3 totals 16 residues. The DNA for the CDR3 is TGTGCCAGCAGTGTGGTCGGGACAGGGAGCCCAGATACGCAGTATTTT. Protein sequence: CASSVVGTGSPDTQYF.

The genes are TRBV12-3 or TRBV12-4 and TRBJ1-3; D is possibly TRBD1 (5 bases). Trimming removed 6 bases at V and 10 bases at J, with 10 bases between. The length of the CDR3 is 11 residues. The CDR3 is CASSPGVTIYF. The DNA for the CDR3 is TGTGCCAGCAGCCCGGGGGTAACCATATATTTT.

The sample holds one count of this clone. The genes are TRBV11-2 and TRBJ2-1, with 14 bases that match TRBD2. J gave up 9 bases and V 4 bases, and 8 bases lay outside the gene matches. CDR1 is SGHAT, CDR2 FQNNGV, per germline. The CDR3 covers 16 residues. CDR3 bases: TGTGCCAGCAGCTCCTTGACTAGCGGGGGGGCTCGTGAGCAGTTCTTC. Its protein is CASSSLTSGGAREQFF.

This chain joins TRBV5-1 and TRBJ1-4; 10 bases are shared with TRBD1. V shed 3 bases, J shed 7 bases, and the junction held 6 bases outside the gene matches. The CDR3 consists of 15 residues. Germline assignment: CDR1 SGHRS and CDR2 YFSETQ. The CDR3 loop is CASSSGTGAAEKLFF. As DNA, the CDR3 is TGCGCCAGCAGCTCCGGGACAGGGGCCGCTGAAAAACTGTTTTTT.

This chain connects TRBV6-5 to TRBJ1-5, with TRBD1 identical over 9 bases. The CDR3 loop spans 14 amino acids. V was clipped by 2 bases and J by 5 bases; unmatched bases: 1. The germline gives CDR1 MNHEY, CDR2 SVGAGI. CDR3 DNA sequence: TGTGCCAGCAGTTACGGACAGGGGCATCAGCCCCAGCATTTT. Translating gives CASSYGQGHQPQHF.

V gene TRBV10-2 combines with J gene TRBJ2-7; the D gene is possibly TRBD1 (6 bases). V lost 6 bases to trimming and J lost 2 bases, with 14 bases between them. Germline CDR1 is WSHSY and CDR2 is SAAADI. The CDR3 spans 14 residues. Written as DNA, the CDR3 is TGCGCCAGCAGGGCCGGGACAATAACCTACGAGCAGTACTTC. Its protein product is CASRAGTITYEQYF.

This clone was detected a few times. This chain joins TRBV2 and TRBJ1-2; D might be TRBD1 (6 bases). The germline CDR1 and CDR2 sequences are SNHLY and FYNNEI. Trimming stripped 6 bases from V and 5 bases from J, with 16 bases between. This CDR3 region has 14 residues. For the CDR3, the DNA is TGTGCCAGCAGCGGAACAGGGCCCATTTATGGCTACACCTTC. It codes for CASSGTGPIYGYTF.

The J gene is TRBJ2-7, the V gene TRBV6-1; D gene unclear. The CDR3 loop spans 14 amino acids. Germline CDR1 reads MNHNS; CDR2 reads SASEGT. The ends were cut back, 1 base at V and 1 base at J, with 8 bases in the middle. The CDR3 region has the DNA TGTGCCAGCAGTGAAGGCCCCAGTTCCTACGAGCAGTACTTC. Its protein is CASSEGPSSYEQYF.

The chain couples TRBV18 to TRBJ1-1, with D perhaps matching TRBD1 (6 bases). V shed 5 bases and J shed 2 bases, with 15 bases lying between them. The CDR3 has 15 residues. Germline CDR1 and CDR2: KGHSH and LQKENI. This CDR3 is CASSGTQGLNTEAFF. DNA for the CDR3: TGTGCCAGCTCAGGGACCCAGGGGCTAAACACTGAAGCTTTCTTT.